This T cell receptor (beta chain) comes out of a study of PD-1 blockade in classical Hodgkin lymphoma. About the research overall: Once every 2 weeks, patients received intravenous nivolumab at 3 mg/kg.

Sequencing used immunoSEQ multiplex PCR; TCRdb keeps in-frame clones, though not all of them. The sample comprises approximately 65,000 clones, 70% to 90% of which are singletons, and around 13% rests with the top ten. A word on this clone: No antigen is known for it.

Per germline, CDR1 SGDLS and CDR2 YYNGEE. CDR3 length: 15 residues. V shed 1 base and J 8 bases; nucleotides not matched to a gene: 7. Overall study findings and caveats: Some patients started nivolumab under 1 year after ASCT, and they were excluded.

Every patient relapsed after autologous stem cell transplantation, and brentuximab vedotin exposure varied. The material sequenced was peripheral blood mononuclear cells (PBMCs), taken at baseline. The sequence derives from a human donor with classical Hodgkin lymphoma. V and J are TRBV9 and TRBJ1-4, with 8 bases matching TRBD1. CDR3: CASSVRTGLLEKLFF. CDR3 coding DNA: TGTGCCAGCAGCGTACGGACAGGGTTGTTGGAAAAACTGTTTTTT. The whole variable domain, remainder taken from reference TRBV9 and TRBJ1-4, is DSGVTQTPKHLITATGQRVTLRCSPRSGDLSVYWYQQSLDQGLQFLIQYYNGEERAKGNILERFSAQQFPDLHSELNLSSLELGDSALYFCASSVRTGLLEKLFFGSGTQLSVL.